Shown below are 27 T cell receptor beta chains from a single sample sequenced in a study of Tregs in tolerant kidney transplant recipients. Method: immunoSEQ multiplex PCR; TCRdb's copy keeps in-frame clones and lacks some. This repertoire shows roughly 250,000 clones, roughly 80% found once; its top ten account for over 0.5%. The sample comprised CD4+ T cells from blood. These receptors were taken from a human donor in good health.

The chain links TRBV30 to TRBJ2-5; 11 bases agree with TRBD2. The V segment lost 2 bases and the J segment 5 bases; nucleotides outside the gene matches: 7. CDR1 is GTSNPN, CDR2 SVGIG, per germline (reference sequence). This CDR3 has 15 amino acids. CDR3 sequence reads: CAWSTLAGGSETQYF. Here the CDR3 DNA reads TGTGCCTGGAGTACCCTAGCGGGGGGCTCGGAGACCCAGTACTTC.

In DNA form, the CDR3 reads TGCGCCAGCAGACAGGCTGAGAGGTATGGCTACACCTTC. Translation gives CASRQAERYGYTF. This chain links TRBV5-1 with TRBJ1-2; maybe TRBD1 (5 bases). The CDR3 runs 13 residues. Germline CDR1 SGHRS, CDR2 YFSETQ. The V gene lost 5 bases and the J gene lost 5 bases, with 13 bases spanning the gap.

Comment on this clone: The sample contains more than one DNA sequence encoding this CDR3. V and J are TRBV7-6 and TRBJ1-1; D is perhaps TRBD1 (5 bases). The V and J ends lost 4 bases and 4 bases respectively, with 10 bases between them. From germline, CDR1 is SGHVS and CDR2 FNYEAQ. There are 13 residues in the CDR3. The CDR3 region has the DNA TGTGCCAGCAGCTGGGGCATAAGCACTGAAGCTTTCTTT. Translating it yields CASSWGISTEAFF.

The chain combines TRBV30 with TRBJ2-1, with a possible D match to TRBD1 (6 bases). The CDR3 covers 13 residues. CDR1 is GTSNPN and CDR2 is SVGIG in the germline V gene (reference sequence). V lost 3 bases to trimming and J lost 10 bases, with 16 bases between them. CDR3 DNA: TGTGCCTGGAGCGATGGGACAAGCGGCGAGCAGTTCTTC. Encoded protein: CAWSDGTSGEQFF.

The genes are TRBV21-1 and TRBJ1-6. TRBV21-1 is an annotated pseudogene. The CDR3 spans 15 residues. This CDR3 is CASSKLGRWDSPLHF. The CDR3 DNA reads TGTGCCAGCAGCAAATTGGGGAGATGGGATTCACCCCTCCACTTT.

The rearrangement uses TRBV5-1 and TRBJ2-5, with 10 bases aligning to TRBD1. The J call may be faulty, since TRBJ2-7 better matches the DNA end. The CDR3 length is 16 residues. The V gene's germline CDR1 is SGHRS and CDR2 YFSETQ. The CDR3 DNA reads TGCGCCAGCAGCGGGTACCAGGGACAGGGGAGGTACGAGCAGTACTTC. This translates into CASSGYQGQGRYEQYF.

The rearrangement uses TRBV14 and TRBJ1-2; maybe TRBD1 (6 bases). The CDR3 sequence is 16 residues long. Germline lookup yields CDR1 SGHDN and CDR2 FVKESK. Trimming shortened V by 0 bases and J by 4 bases, and 15 bases separated the two germline ends. The CDR3 DNA is TGTGCCAGCAGCCAAGATTACGGGGGGCGCGGCTATGGCTACACCTTC. The encoded protein is CASSQDYGGRGYGYTF.

The chain carries TRBV6-5 and TRBJ2-7, with D uncertain. The CDR3 is 12 amino acids. In germline, CDR1 is MNHEY, CDR2 SVGAGI. Trimming removed 6 bases at V and 2 bases at J, with 8 bases between. The DNA for the CDR3 is TGTGCCAGCAGGGCCGCGGCCTACGAGCAGTACTTC. Protein product: CASRAAAYEQYF.

V gene TRBV14 combines with J gene TRBJ2-3, with 7 positions matching TRBD2. J gave up 2 bases and V 4 bases, and 3 bases lay outside the gene matches. The CDR3 extends over 14 amino acids. Germline assignment: CDR1 SGHDN and CDR2 FVKESK. CDR3 sequence: CASSRAGYTDTQYF. The CDR3 region has the DNA TGTGCCAGCAGCCGAGCGGGGTACACAGATACGCAGTATTTT.

This clone turned up a few times. The J gene is TRBJ1-5, the V gene TRBV5-1, with D possibly TRBD1 on 6 matching bases. V gave up 4 bases and J gave up 1 base, with 12 bases separating them. This CDR3 comprises 15 residues. The germline V gene has CDR1 SGHRS and CDR2 YFSETQ. CDR3 region: CASSEQGSSNQPQHF. In nucleotides, the CDR3 is TGCGCCAGCAGCGAACAGGGTAGCAGCAATCAGCCCCAGCATTTT.

The count of this clone is one. The chain has TRBV2 and TRBJ2-1; perhaps TRBD2 as D (6 bases). The V gene lost 7 bases and the J gene lost 5 bases, with 21 bases spanning the gap. CDR1 and CDR2 from the germline V gene are SNHLY and FYNNEI. This CDR3 contains 16 residues. The CDR3 region is CASTPDWIAVHNEQFF. The CDR3, as DNA: TGTGCCAGCACTCCGGACTGGATAGCGGTTCACAATGAGCAGTTCTTC. The full variable domain, with the rest looked up from reference TRBV2 and TRBJ2-1, is EPEVTQTPSHQVTQMGQEVILRCVPISNHLYFYWYRQILGQKVEFLVSFYNNEISEKSEIFDDQFSVERPDGSNFTLKIRSTKLEDSAMYFCASTPDWIAVHNEQFFGPGTRLTVL.

The V call is TRBV4-1, the J call TRBJ2-1; D not resolved. Trimming took off 0 bases at V and 4 bases at J, with 13 bases between the two ends. The CDR3 totals 16 residues. Germline values: CDR1 MGHRA, CDR2 YSYEKL. The CDR3 spells CASSQDPSGPYNEQFF. The CDR3 DNA reads as TGCGCCAGCAGCCAAGATCCGTCTGGTCCTTACAATGAGCAGTTCTTC.

The chain uses TRBV6-1 and TRBJ1-6; tentatively, D is TRBD1 (6 bases). Trimming stripped 4 bases from V and 7 bases from J, with 8 bases between. The CDR3 runs to 13 residues. Germline V gene lookup returns CDR1 MNHNS and CDR2 SASEGT. CDR3 protein: CASSVGGNSPLHF. For the CDR3, the DNA is TGTGCCAGCAGTGTGGGGGGCAATTCACCCCTCCACTTT.

The chain employs TRBV2 and TRBJ1-5; TRBD1 is a possible D gene (5 bases). The CDR3 covers 15 residues. The germline CDR1 and CDR2 sequences are SNHLY and FYNNEI. The V end lost 3 bases, the J end lost 3 bases, and 12 bases lay between the germline ends. The CDR3 DNA reads as TGTGCCAGCAGTGAGGGCAGGGTATACAATCAGCCCCAGCATTTT. Its protein is CASSEGRVYNQPQHF.

This clone appeared a single time. The chain uses TRBV30 and TRBJ2-7; 8 bases are a match to TRBD1. The CDR3 runs to 14 residues. Germline CDR1 is GTSNPN and CDR2 is SVGIG (reference sequence). The trim removed 2 bases at V and 5 bases at J, leaving 8 bases unmatched. CDR3 sequence reads: CAWSPDRGRDEQYF. The CDR3 DNA reads as TGTGCCTGGAGTCCCGACAGGGGAAGAGACGAGCAGTACTTC.

The genes are TRBV7-6 and TRBJ1-3; D is unresolved. Germline assignment: CDR1 SGHVS and CDR2 FNYEAQ. The ends were cut back, 1 base at V and 4 bases at J, with 8 bases in the middle. The CDR3 extends over 14 amino acids. Here the CDR3 reads CASSLGGSGNTIYF. The CDR3 DNA is TGTGCCAGCAGCTTAGGGGGTTCCGGAAACACCATATATTTT.

The J gene is TRBJ2-5, the V gene TRBV6-5, with D perhaps TRBD2 (5 bases). This CDR3 has 13 residues. Germline CDR1 reads MNHEY; CDR2 reads SVGAGI. V was cut by 6 bases and J by 3 bases, with 11 bases left in between. CDR3 nucleotides: TGTGCCAGCAGACCTCCCGGGGAAGAGACCCAGTACTTC. Amino acid sequence: CASRPPGEETQYF.

This clone appeared a single time. This sample includes further DNA sequences coding for the same CDR3. The rearrangement joins TRBV5-1 to TRBJ2-2; 8 nucleotides match TRBD2. The CDR3 contains 14 residues. V dropped 4 bases and J dropped 2; count of bases not matched to a gene: 1. The V gene's germline CDR1 is SGHRS and CDR2 YFSETQ. Written as DNA, the CDR3 is TGCGCCAGCAGCCTAGCGGGTAACACCGGGGAGCTGTTTTTT. Translating gives CASSLAGNTGELFF. Full variable domain (rest looked up from reference TRBV5-1 and TRBJ2-2): KAGVTQTPRYLIKTRGQQVTLSCSPISGHRSVSWYQQTPGQGLQFLFEYFSETQRNKGNFPGRFSGRQFSNSRSEMNVSTLELGDSALYLCASSLAGNTGELFFGEGSRLTVL.

The chain is built from TRBV19 and TRBJ2-7, with TRBD2 matching over 13 bases. The germline V gene has CDR1 LNHDA and CDR2 SQIVND (reference sequence). V gave up 8 bases and J gave up 2 bases; unmatched junction bases: 3. CDR3 length: 14 residues. The CDR3 DNA sequence: TGTGCCAGTTCGACTAGCGGGGGGCCCTACGAGCAGTACTTC. Encoded protein: CASSTSGGPYEQYF.

The chain is built from TRBV5-4 and TRBJ2-5; possibly TRBD1 for D (5 bases). The CDR3 spans 14 residues. In germline, CDR1 is SGHNT, CDR2 YYREEE (reference sequence). The V gene lost 2 bases and the J gene lost 1 base, with 9 bases spanning the gap. This CDR3 reads CASSFNRGQETQYF. Written as DNA, the CDR3 is TGTGCCAGCAGCTTTAATAGGGGCCAAGAGACCCAGTACTTC.

This chain connects TRBV19 to TRBJ2-6; 7 bases are shared with TRBD1. CDR3 size: 15 residues. Germline values: CDR1 LNHDA, CDR2 SQIVND (reference sequence). The junction had 6 bases not matched to a gene; V was cut back by 4 bases and J by 6 bases. CDR3 in amino acids: CASSTLDREANVLTF. CDR3 nucleotides: TGTGCCAGTAGTACCCTAGACAGGGAGGCCAACGTCCTGACTTTC.

The V gene is TRBV6-5, the J gene TRBJ1-1; TRBD1 agrees at 9 bases. There are 14 residues in the CDR3. From germline, CDR1 is MNHEY and CDR2 SVGAGI. V was pared by 6 bases and J by 5 bases, with 7 bases of the junction left unmatched. The CDR3 sequence: CASSPDRGITEAFF. CDR3 bases: TGTGCCAGCAGCCCCGACAGGGGGATTACTGAAGCTTTCTTT.

The J gene is TRBJ2-7, the V gene TRBV18; a possible D gene is TRBD1 (5 bases). Germline CDR1 KGHSH, CDR2 LQKENI. Trimming shortened V by 4 bases and J by 0 bases, and 16 bases separated the two germline ends. The CDR3 sequence is 16 residues long. DNA for the CDR3: TGTGCCAGCTCACTCACGCAGGGTTTGGACTCCTACGAGCAGTACTTC. This encodes CASSLTQGLDSYEQYF.

The chain has TRBV7-2 and TRBJ1-4; TRBD1 is a possible D gene (6 bases). This CDR3 is built from 14 residues. CDR1 and CDR2 (germline): SGHTA, FQGNSA. V lost 4 bases to trimming and J lost 8 bases, with 14 bases between them. The CDR3 here is CASSSTGGWEKLFF. In nucleotides, the CDR3 is TGTGCCAGCAGCTCGACCGGGGGCTGGGAAAAACTGTTTTTT.

The chain joins TRBV19 to TRBJ2-1; no definite D call. Germline CDR1 reads LNHDA; CDR2 reads SQIVND (reference sequence). The CDR3 runs 15 residues. The germline V and J ends were trimmed by 1 base and 2 bases, with 9 bases remaining between them. This CDR3 reads CASSIAATPYNEQFF. CDR3 bases: TGTGCCAGTAGTATAGCGGCTACACCCTACAATGAGCAGTTCTTC. The full variable domain, completed using reference TRBV19 and TRBJ2-1, is DGGITQSPKYLFRKEGQNVTLSCEQNLNHDAMYWYRQDPGQGLRLIYYSQIVNDFQKGDIAEGYSVSREKKESFPLTVTSAQKNPTAFYLCASSIAATPYNEQFFGPGTRLTVL.

The chain couples TRBV5-1 to TRBJ2-5; 10 bases are a match to TRBD2. CDR1 is SGHRS, CDR2 YFSETQ, per germline. V lost 0 bases to trimming and J lost 9 bases; unmatched junction nucleotides: 11. The CDR3 loop spans 16 amino acids. The CDR3 DNA follows: TGCGCCAGCAGCTTGGCTCCTAGCGGGGGCACCGAGGCCCAGTACTTC. The encoded protein is CASSLAPSGGTEAQYF.

The chain links TRBV5-1 to TRBJ1-1, with a tentative D call TRBD1 (6 bases). The V gene's germline CDR1 is SGHRS and CDR2 YFSETQ. This CDR3 has 16 residues. Trimming removed 4 bases from V and 6 bases from J, with 22 bases in between. In nucleotides, the CDR3 is TGCGCCAGCAGCGTCCGGCCGTCGTCGGGGGCGTCTGAAGCTTTCTTT. Translated: CASSVRPSSGASEAFF.